This T cell receptor beta chain was recorded in a study of cytomegalovirus exposure and HLA in healthy donors. Findings and limits, study-wide: Most of the CMV-associated TCR beta chains (in a later analysis) appeared to be HLA-restricted. Three CMV-associated chains proved CMV antigen-specific in vitro.

Notes on this clone: Its antigen is currently unknown.

This CDR3 comprises 15 residues. With 5 bases removed from V and 1 base from J, the gap between germline ends came to 14 bases. Germline assignment: CDR1 SEHNR and CDR2 FQNEAQ (reference sequence). Nominal health characterized the donors when sampled, though unrecorded immune exposures were likely. Primers included in the PCR were 60 Vbeta and 13 Jbeta primers. Assay: immunoSEQ multiplex PCR; the TCRdb copy retains only in-frame clones and omits some. The sample includes just over 95,000 clones, about 76% of them seen just once. The chain combines TRBV7-9 with TRBJ2-5; a possible D gene is TRBD2 (6 bases). The receptor's source is a woman in her forties in good health and CMV-seronegative. Sample: PBMCs. CDR3 bases: TGTGCCAGCAGCCTTTCTCGGACTATCCAAGAGACCCAGTACTTC. It is translated as CASSLSRTIQETQYF. Variable domain in full (rest from reference TRBV7-9 and TRBJ2-5): DTGVSQNPRHKITKRGQNVTFRCDPISEHNRLYWYRQTLGQGPEFLTYFQNEAQLEKSRLLSDRFSAERPKGSFSTLEIQRTEQGDSAMYLCASSLSRTIQETQYFGPGTRLLVL.